These T cell receptor beta chains were read from a single sample in a study of blood T cell repertoires in COVID-19. Some clones are missing from TCRdb's copy, which holds only in-frame ones; the method was immunoSEQ multiplex PCR. The sample lists tens of thousands of clones, approximately 92% occurring once. Input material: peripheral blood. The receptors derive from a woman of 80 years or more with acute or convalescent COVID-19. Both conserved end residues are part of each CDR3. The D gene is left open where the match is weak. Expanded clones are given a class, and other clones once, few, many or no size at all.

D	size	V	J	CDR3	DNA
.	.	TRBV24-1	TRBJ1-1	CATSPTGPGNTEAFF	TGTGCCACCAGCCCCACAGGGCCAGGCAACACTGAAGCTTTCTTT
.	.	TRBV18	TRBJ1-6	CASSPQRQGLDSPLHF	TGTGCCAGCTCACCACAACGGCAGGGATTGGATTCACCCCTCCACTTT
.	.	TRBV19	TRBJ2-1	CASSPQPQGFGINEQFF	TGTGCCAGTAGTCCTCAACCTCAGGGGTTTGGGATCAATGAGCAGTTCTTC
.	.	TRBV28	TRBJ1-2	CASSLLEGGYGYTF	TGTGCCAGCAGTTTATTGGAGGGAGGCTATGGCTACACCTTC
.	.	TRBV6-5	TRBJ2-7	CASSLGLEQYF	TGTGCCAGCAGCCTCGGTCTGGAGCAGTACTTC
.	once	TRBV20-1	TRBJ2-7	CTTGNSYEQYF	TGCACGACAGGTAACTCCTACGAGCAGTACTTC
.	.	TRBV6-2/TRBV6-3	TRBJ2-1	CASSWAAGVYNEQFF	TGTGCCAGCAGTTGGGCCGCAGGGGTTTACAATGAGCAGTTCTTC
.	.	TRBV6-5	TRBJ1-4	CASSYSSRGNEKLFF	TGTGCCAGCAGTTACTCGAGCAGGGGTAATGAAAAACTGTTTTTT
TRBD1	once	TRBV6-5	TRBJ1-6	CASMGQVNSPLHF	TGTGCCAGCATGGGACAGGTGAATTCACCCCTCCACTTT
.	.	TRBV30	TRBJ1-4	CACPGANEKLFF	TGTGCCTGCCCAGGGGCCAATGAAAAACTGTTTTTT
TRBD1	.	TRBV19	TRBJ1-2	CASSIGGQGNYGYTF	TGTGCCAGTAGTATAGGAGGACAGGGGAACTATGGCTACACCTTC
TRBD2	.	TRBV5-4	TRBJ2-3	CASSLDSGRSDTQYF	TGTGCCAGCAGCTTGGATAGCGGGAGATCAGATACGCAGTATTTT